The next 6 T cell receptor beta chains were all read from a single sample in a study of cytomegalovirus exposure and HLA in healthy donors. Assay: immunoSEQ multiplex PCR; the TCRdb copy retains only in-frame clones and omits some. In the table there are around 200,000 clones, approximately 84% of which are singletons. The sequenced material came from PBMCs. Receptors originate from a young woman in good health and CMV-seropositive.

There are a few counts of this clone. This sequence joins TRBV6-5 and TRBJ1-1; D call uncertain. CDR1 is MNHEY and CDR2 is SVGAGI in the germline V gene. Trimming left V 10 bases short and J 0 bases short, with 6 bases between. There are 11 residues in the CDR3. The CDR3 region is CATAMNTEAFF. The CDR3, as DNA: TGTGCCACCGCGATGAACACTGAAGCTTTCTTT.

This clone has ten or more counts. The chain employs TRBV4-2 and TRBJ2-7, with D perhaps matching TRBD1 (6 bases). V lost 4 bases and J lost 5, with 18 bases in between. Germline loops: CDR1 LGHNA, CDR2 YNFKEQ. This CDR3 is built from 15 residues. The DNA of the CDR3 is TGTGCCAGCAGCCTCACTCGGGACACCCCCCACGAGCAGTACTTC. This codes for CASSLTRDTPHEQYF.

The CDR3 protein is CASSKDRDQPQHF. The CDR3 nucleotides are TGTGCCAGCAGCAAGGACAGGGATCAGCCCCAGCATTTT. The chain is built from TRBV7-7 and TRBJ1-5; 8 nucleotides agree with TRBD1. This CDR3 spans 13 amino acids. V was pared by 5 bases and J by 5 bases, with 2 bases of the junction left unmatched. The V gene's germline CDR1 is SSHAT and CDR2 FNYEAQ (reference sequence).

This clone was counted between two and nine times. This rearrangement joins TRBV10-3 to TRBJ1-2; D unclear. CDR1 ENHRY and CDR2 SYGVKD come from the germline V gene. V was clipped by 2 bases and J by 5 bases, with 15 bases between them. The CDR3 contains 15 residues. The CDR3 DNA sequence: TGTGCCATCAGTGAGATGTCAGGCGCTGGGTATGGCTACACCTTC. It is translated as CAISEMSGAGYGYTF.

The chain employs TRBV5-4 and TRBJ2-6; D uncertain. Germline V gives CDR1 SGHNT, CDR2 YYREEE (reference sequence). The V end lost 6 bases, the J end lost 0 bases, and 13 bases lay between the germline ends. The CDR3 has 16 amino acids. The CDR3, as DNA: TGTGCCAGCACCGTCCTTACAGCCTCTGGGGCCAACGTCCTGACTTTC. Translating gives CASTVLTASGANVLTF. The variable domain in full, completed from reference TRBV5-4 and TRBJ2-6, reads ETGVTQSPTHLIKTRGQQVTLRCSSQSGHNTVSWYQQALGQGPQFIFQYYREEENGRGNFPPRFSGLQFPNYSSELNVNALELDDSALYLCASTVLTASGANVLTFGAGSRLTVL.

V and J are TRBV10-3 and TRBJ2-7, with D maybe TRBD2 (7 bases). Germline lookup yields CDR1 ENHRY and CDR2 SYGVKD. The CDR3 contains 16 residues. The germline V and J ends were trimmed by 6 bases and 0 bases, with 18 bases remaining between them. DNA for the CDR3: TGTGCCATCAGCCCCCGAGGCGGGGGCCTCTCCTACGAGCAGTACTTC. It yields the protein CAISPRGGGLSYEQYF.